This T cell receptor beta chain came from a study of cytotoxic CD8 clonotypes in ibrutinib-treated CLL. General study points: Samples from sustained-remission and progressing patients were taken at different times.

Target depth was 1 in 200,000 to 1 in 1 million T cells, about 10x per clonotype. Generated by immunoSEQ multiplex PCR, the TCRdb table keeps only in-frame clones and is missing some. The table includes 35,000 to 50,000 clones, under 80% detected once. The CDR3 spans 15 residues. Trimming stripped 7 bases from V and 6 bases from J, with 16 bases between. CDR1 is MNHEY and CDR2 is SVGAGI in the germline V gene. This clone was seen a single time. Its antigen is unidentified. The sample in question was PBMCs, obtained at disease progression, from a patient treated with ibrutinib. The rearrangement links TRBV6-5 to TRBJ1-6; D is ambiguous. The TCR sequence derives from a human donor with chronic lymphocytic leukemia. The CDR3 loop is CASNPAGGFNSPLHF. The CDR3 DNA is TGTGCCAGCAACCCTGCGGGCGGTTTTAATTCACCCCTCCACTTT.